The text below deals with one TCR beta chain. It lacks a known antigen. Base qualities are not provided; no much larger clone lies one nucleotide away. TCRbeta CDR3 regions were amplified from genomic DNA using the immunoSEQ Assay, a bias-controlled multiplex PCR. The study's processing was this. Nucleated cell counts per sample were estimated from amplification of reference gene primers within the assay. To quantify the absolute abundance of each unique TCRbeta CDR3 rearrangement, sequence reads were collapsed and filtered. For each sample, productive Simpson clonality was calculated as the square root of Simpson's diversity index across productive rearrangements. TCRdb took this table from immuneACCESS and kept in-frame rearrangements with V and J called. Such tables lack part of the clones; where checked against another copy, unresolved V genes explain under half of the gap, and the rest is unexplained. V and J calls and clone size are those listed in that table; D and trimming were worked out from the DNA. The sample includes about 170,000 clones, with approximately 90% observed a single time. The top ten clonotypes cover approximately 6.5% of the sample.

Each collaborating institution followed its own protocols to collect whole blood in K2EDTA tubes. Collaborator samples were shipped for TCRbeta analysis as frozen whole blood, isolated PBMCs, or DNA extracted from either sample type. These data belong to a study of blood T cell repertoires in COVID-19 (dated by TCRdb to 2019 to 2021). Turning to the overall study: The collaborator samples originated in the United States, Italy and Spain and spanned the acute and convalescent phases of COVID-19. The samples were drawn from two sources: the first 160 participants of the ongoing ImmuneRACE study, and fewer than 1,500 subjects contributed by 6 global collaborators. Sample metadata almost always included a de-identified subject ID, COVID-19 status, age in years and sex. Where available, HLA class I and class II types were taken from metadata supplied by the sample provider and were not determined by assay-based typing. Deeply sampled blood TCRbeta repertoires from subjects exposed to, actively infected with, or recovered from COVID-19 were included in the dataset. The repertoires were released in a freely available public database intended as a resource for research on the immune response to SARS-CoV-2. The material from the prospective study consisted of cDNA or gDNA derived from T cells, B-cell-depleted T cells, or PBMCs. Findings and caveats that apply to the study as a whole: How much clinical and demographic metadata was included differed by source and by participant, and the metadata was provided uncurated.

Measured from the cysteine to the phenylalanine, the CDR3 is 13 residues long. Only the CDR3 DNA is retained, 39 bases long and in frame from the first base. For this chain, trimming is 5 bases at the V end and 4 bases at the J end, and the number of junction bases without a gene match is 2. CDR1 and CDR2 are read off the germline V gene as SGHNT and YENEEA. The specimen was peripheral blood. This clonotype was sampled from a woman of 80 years or more in a cohort sampled during active or convalescent COVID-19. The chain is assembled from TRBV11-3 and TRBJ2-1, with 7 central nucleotides matching TRBD2. The nucleotide sequence reads TGTGCCAGCAGCCAGGGAGGGTACAATGAGCAGTTCTTC. The resulting protein is CASSQGGYNEQFF.